The subject of this entry is one T cell receptor beta chain. It has no known antigen specificity. The input lacks base qualities; no much larger clone sits a single base away. A multiplexed two-step PCR with Vbeta-specific forward primers and Jbeta-specific reverse primers was used to amplify the TCRbeta CDR3 regions. Through the immunoSEQ service, TCRbeta libraries were sequenced on an Illumina instrument. In the source study's methods: V, D and J genes were assigned using IMGT annotation, and counts were corrected for multiplex PCR bias using synthetic CDR3 analogues. Repertoire clonality was computed in the immunoSEQ Analyzer as one minus normalized Shannon entropy. Clonal expansion was defined using Fisher's exact test with Benjamini-Hochberg false discovery rate control and a two-tailed threshold of P<0.01. Not all clones reach the TCRdb copy of this immuneACCESS table, which keeps in-frame sequences only. Checked studies attribute under half of the gap to unresolved V genes and leave the rest unexplained. V and J calls and clone size follow that table, whereas D and trimming were derived from the DNA. A total of 25,000 to 35,000 clones appear in this sample, around 84% of them only once. The ten largest clonotypes hold 0.1% of the sample.

This record belongs to a study of regulatory dendritic cells for organ transplantation (dated by TCRdb to the late 2010s). Notes on the research overall: Before and after allostimulation with regulatory or mature dendritic cells, TCRbeta repertoires were sequenced from sorted naive and memory CD4+ and CD8+ T cells.

FACS was used to sort naive T cells as CD45RA+ cells and memory T cells as CD45RO+ CD4+ or CD8+ cells. A couple of healthy control subjects provided the T cells used for TCR sequencing. Unstimulated sorted T cell subsets served as baseline controls for the mixed lymphocyte reactions. The Qiagen DNeasy Blood & Tissue Kit was used for extraction of genomic DNA. CDR1 and CDR2 are drawn from the germline V gene: SNHLY, FYNNEI. Inclusive of the bounding cysteine and phenylalanine, the CDR3 is 14 residues long. Of the read, only the CDR3 DNA is kept; its 42 bases are in frame from base 1. The junction shows trimming of 5 bases on V and 9 bases on J, plus 14 bases between the germline ends. Points the paper makes about the study in general: Sequencing was done in only a couple of subjects, and the authors reported considerable heterogeneity between individuals in the alloreactive memory CD8+ T cell pool. In both subjects, allostimulation led to expansion of memory CD8+ clones, although regulatory dendritic cells appeared to cause more limited expansion than mature dendritic cells did. Repertoires were highly diverse in naive CD4+ and CD8+ T cells, less diverse in memory cells, and most oligoclonal in memory CD8+ cells. Of the resting subsets, memory CD8+ T cells had the largest number of alloreactive TCR clonotypes.

Rearrangement joined TRBV2 to TRBJ1-6, with the D gene not clear enough to name. Sequenced: naive CD4+ T cells from blood. Per the publication, the cell subset or site label means: CD45RA+ naive T cells. This clonotype was sampled from a human donor in good health. The DNA sequence reads TGTGCCAGCAGTCCCCTCCGGCGGTCTTCACCCCTCCACTTT. This translates into CASSPLRRSSPLHF.